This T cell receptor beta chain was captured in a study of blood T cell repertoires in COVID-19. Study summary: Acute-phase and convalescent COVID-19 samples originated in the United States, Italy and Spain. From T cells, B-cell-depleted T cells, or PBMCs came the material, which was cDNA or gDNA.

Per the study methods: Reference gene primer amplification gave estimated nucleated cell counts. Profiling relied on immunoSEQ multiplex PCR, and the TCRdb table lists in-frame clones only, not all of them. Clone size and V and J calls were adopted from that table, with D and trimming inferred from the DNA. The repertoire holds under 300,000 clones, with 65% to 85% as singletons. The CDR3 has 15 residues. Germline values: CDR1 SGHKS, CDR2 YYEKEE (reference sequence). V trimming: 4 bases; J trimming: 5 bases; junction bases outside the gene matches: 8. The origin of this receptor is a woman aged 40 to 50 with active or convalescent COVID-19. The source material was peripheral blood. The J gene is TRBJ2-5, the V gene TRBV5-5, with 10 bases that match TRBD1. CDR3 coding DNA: TGTGCCAGCAGCCCACGGGACAGGGGTACGGAGACCCAGTACTTC. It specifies CASSPRDRGTETQYF. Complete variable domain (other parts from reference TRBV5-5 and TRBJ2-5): DAGVTQSPTHLIKTRGQQVTLRCSPISGHKSVSWYQQVLGQGPQFIFQYYEKEERGRGNFPDRFSARQFPNYSSELNVNALLLGDSALYLCASSPRDRGTETQYFGPGTRLLVL.